One and the same sample provided the 5 T cell receptor beta chains below, sequenced in a study of Tregs in tolerant kidney transplant recipients. TCRdb's table, derived via immunoSEQ multiplex PCR, lists solely in-frame clones and lacks some. Among tens of thousands of clones, about four fifths were seen once, and the ten largest hold 4% to 6.5%. Source material: CD4+ T cells from blood. The receptors here all came from a human donor in good health.

This clone is a singleton in its sample. The V call is TRBV19, the J call TRBJ2-1; the D is unclear. Germline CDR1 is LNHDA and CDR2 is SQIVND (reference sequence). Trimming removed 6 bases from V and 7 bases from J, with 13 bases in between. This CDR3 contains 13 residues. The CDR3 region has the DNA TGTGCCAGTAGGTCCTTGGGTTGGAATGAGCAGTTCTTC. It translates to CASRSLGWNEQFF.

The chain uses TRBV10-3 and TRBJ1-1, with D unresolved. The ends were cut back, 0 bases at V and 1 base at J, with 9 bases in the middle. The CDR3 totals 15 residues. Germline loops: CDR1 ENHRY, CDR2 SYGVKD. CDR3 bases: TGTGCCATCAGTGAGTCGGGCCTGCGGAACACTGAAGCTTTCTTT. Its translation is CAISESGLRNTEAFF.

The V gene is TRBV7-8, the J gene TRBJ2-1; D not resolved. Germline V gives CDR1 SGHVS, CDR2 FQNEAQ. The CDR3 covers 13 residues. With 2 bases removed from V and 8 bases from J, the gap between germline ends came to 10 bases. This CDR3 reads CASSLQESDEQFF. CDR3 nucleotide sequence: TGTGCCAGCAGCTTACAGGAGTCGGATGAGCAGTTCTTC.

The rearrangement joins TRBV27 to TRBJ1-1; D is unclear. The germline V gene encodes CDR1 MNHEY and CDR2 SMNVEV (reference sequence). V lost 2 bases to trimming and J lost 2 bases, with 6 bases between them. This CDR3 is built from 13 residues. CDR3 loop: CASSLRGNTEAFF. As DNA, the CDR3 is TGTGCCAGCAGTTTACGGGGAAACACTGAAGCTTTCTTT.

V usage is TRBV11-3 and J usage is TRBJ2-7; 11 bases align to TRBD2. The V gene end was trimmed by 5 bases and the J gene end by 6 bases; junction bases not matched to a gene: 18. The CDR3 is made up of 18 amino acids. CDR1 and CDR2 (germline): SGHNT, YENEEA. DNA of the CDR3: TGTGCCAGCAGCCTGATACTAGCGGGAGAAGGCTCGGGAATCGAGCAGTACTTC. As protein: CASSLILAGEGSGIEQYF.